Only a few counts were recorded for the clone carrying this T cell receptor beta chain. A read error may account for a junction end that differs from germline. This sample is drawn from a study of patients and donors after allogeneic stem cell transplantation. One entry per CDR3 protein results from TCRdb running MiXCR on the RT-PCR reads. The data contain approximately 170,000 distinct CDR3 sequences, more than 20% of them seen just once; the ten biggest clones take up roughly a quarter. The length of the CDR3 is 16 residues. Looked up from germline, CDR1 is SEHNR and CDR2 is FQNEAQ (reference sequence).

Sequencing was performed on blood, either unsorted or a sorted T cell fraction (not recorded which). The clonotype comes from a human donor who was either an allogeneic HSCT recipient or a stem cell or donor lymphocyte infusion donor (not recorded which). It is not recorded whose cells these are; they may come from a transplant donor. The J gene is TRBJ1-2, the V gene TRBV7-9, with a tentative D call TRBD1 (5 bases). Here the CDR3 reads CASTLKKPLWTYGYTF. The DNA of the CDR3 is TGTGCCAGCACCTTAAAAAAACCACTTTGGACATATGGCTACACCTTC. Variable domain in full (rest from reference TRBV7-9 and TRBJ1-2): DTGVSQNPRHKITKRGQNVTFRCDPISEHNRLYWYRQTLGQGPEFLTYFQNEAQLEKSRLLSDRFSAERPKGSFSTLEIQRTEQGDSAMYLCASTLKKPLWTYGYTFGSGTRLTVV.